The entry below gives a single TCR beta chain sequence along with its context. Which antigen it targets is not known. At one end, the junction sequence differs from germline, possibly due to a read error. TCRbeta CDR3 regions were amplified from genomic DNA using the immunoSEQ Assay, a bias-controlled multiplex PCR. Per the original workflow: The number of nucleated cells in each sample was estimated from the amplification of reference gene primers within the assay. To quantify the absolute abundance of each unique TCRbeta CDR3 rearrangement, sequence reads were collapsed and filtered. For each sample, productive Simpson clonality was calculated as the square root of Simpson's diversity index across productive rearrangements. TCRdb stores this immuneACCESS table with in-frame sequences only. Part of the clones is absent; in the studies checked, under half of the shortfall reflects unresolved V genes, and no reason is known for the rest. The V and J calls and clone size were taken over from that table, and D and trimming were inferred from the DNA. The sample yields some 350,000 clones; 87% were counted once. The top ten clones comprise just under 6.5% of the sample.

One collaborating source in Seattle enrolled patients during active infection and followed them longitudinally through the course of disease. The collaborating institutions used their own protocols to collect whole blood in K2EDTA tubes. For TCRbeta analysis, collaborator samples were shipped as frozen whole blood, as isolated PBMCs, or as DNA extracted from either sample type. The sample comes from a study of blood T cell repertoires in COVID-19 (dated by TCRdb to 2020 to 2022). For the wider study: Samples covering the acute and convalescent phases of COVID-19 were provided by collaborators in the United States, Italy and Spain. The repertoires were released in a freely available public database intended as a resource for research on the immune response to SARS-CoV-2. Samples were obtained from the ongoing ImmuneRACE study (first 160 participants) and from roughly 1,300 subjects provided by 6 global collaborators. The sample metadata nearly always contained a de-identified subject ID, COVID-19 status, age in years and sex. The material from the prospective study consisted of cDNA or gDNA derived from T cells, B-cell-depleted T cells, or PBMCs. Where HLA class I and class II types were available, the types were taken from metadata supplied by the sample provider, not from assay-based typing. Subjects who had been exposed to COVID-19, were actively infected with it, or had recovered from it provided the deeply sampled blood TCRbeta repertoires that made up the dataset. The full study reports these points: The amount of clinical and demographic metadata varied by source and participant and was provided uncurated.

The cysteine opens and the phenylalanine closes a CDR3 of 12 amino acids. Kept here is only the CDR3 DNA, which spans 36 bases and is read in frame from base 1. The CDR1 and CDR2 encoded by the germline V gene (reference sequence) are MNHEY and SMNVEV. This receptor was obtained from a woman aged 50 to 65 with COVID-19, enrolled during active disease. Material: peripheral blood. The sequence joins TRBV27 to TRBJ2-2; tentative D gene TRBD2, with 5 bases matching. This receptor has the CDR3 CASSLYPRGAVF. The DNA is TGTGCCAGCAGTTTATATCCCCGGGGAGCTGTTTTT.